The clone carrying this T cell receptor beta chain appeared a few times. Its antigen is not known. This record comes from a study of cytomegalovirus exposure and HLA in healthy donors. Looking at the study overall: In terms of ancestry, the Caucasian-associated cluster contained 81% of the approximately 400 genotyped donors. Study-level results: Researchers reported in a later analysis that common viral pathogens appeared linked to several top clusters.

The V gene lost 6 bases and the J gene lost 2 bases, with 11 bases spanning the gap. The CDR3 contains 13 residues. CDR1 MNHEY and CDR2 SVGAGI come from the germline V gene. This PCR relied on a set of 60 Vbeta primers and 13 Jbeta primers. The data were produced by immunoSEQ multiplex PCR, yet TCRdb's version contains in-frame clones alone and is incomplete. The data show over 200,000 clones, roughly four fifths seen once. This rearrangement joins TRBV6-5 to TRBJ2-7, with TRBD1 as a possible D gene (6 bases). The sequence was collected from a middle-aged woman in good health and CMV-seronegative. Material for sequencing was PBMCs. Written as DNA, the CDR3 is TGTGCCAGCAGCGTCAGGGGTACCTACGAGCAGTACTTC. It translates to CASSVRGTYEQYF.